The clone carrying this T cell receptor (beta chain) was seen repeatedly, ten times or more. Its antigen is undetermined. The record originates from a study of sequential checkpoint blockade in melanoma. Study background: First-line arms were nivolumab then ipilimumab, or the reverse, randomized 1:1. Matched biopsies came pretreatment and at week 13 for twenty-two patients. Study results and limitations: T-cell fraction and clonality followed PD-L1 and CD8+ counts, not mutational load.

Assay: immunoSEQ multiplex PCR; the TCRdb copy retains only in-frame clones and omits some. The sample holds about 6,000 clones; approximately 21% are singletons and the top ten take 7% to 9%. Treatment meaning: randomized to nivolumab then ipilimumab (arm A) or the reverse (arm B). Trimming pared 5 bases from V and 3 bases from J, leaving 11 bases between. Germline V gene data show CDR1 as MNHGY and CDR2 as SAAAGT. The CDR3 covers 13 residues. This sequence joins TRBV6-8 and TRBJ2-7; no reliable D call. The clonotype originates from a human donor with melanoma. The starting material was tumor tissue (inferred from file names), obtained from a patient given nivolumab and ipilimumab in sequence. The DNA for the CDR3 is TGTGCCAGCAGTGACAATCAGAACTACGAGCAGTACTTC. It translates to CASSDNQNYEQYF.